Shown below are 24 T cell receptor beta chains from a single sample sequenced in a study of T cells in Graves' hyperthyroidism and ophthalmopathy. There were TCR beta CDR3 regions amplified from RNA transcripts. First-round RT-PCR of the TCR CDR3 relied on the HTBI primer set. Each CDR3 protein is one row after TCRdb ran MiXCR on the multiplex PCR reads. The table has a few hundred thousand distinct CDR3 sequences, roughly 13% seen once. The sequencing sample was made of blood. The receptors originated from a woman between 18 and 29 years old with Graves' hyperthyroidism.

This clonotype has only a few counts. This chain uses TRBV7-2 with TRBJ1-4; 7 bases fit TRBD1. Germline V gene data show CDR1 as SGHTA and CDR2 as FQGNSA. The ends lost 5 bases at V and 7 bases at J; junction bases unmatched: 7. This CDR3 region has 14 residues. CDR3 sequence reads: CASSAGTALEKLFF. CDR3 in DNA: TGTGCCAGCAGCGCCGGGACAGCCCTTGAAAAACTGTTTTTT.

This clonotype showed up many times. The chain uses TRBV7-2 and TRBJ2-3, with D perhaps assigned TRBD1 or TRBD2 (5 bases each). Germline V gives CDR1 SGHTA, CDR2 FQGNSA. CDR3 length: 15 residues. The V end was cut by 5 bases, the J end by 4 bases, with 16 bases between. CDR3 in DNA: TGTGCCAGCAGCCCCGGGACCCCCTCGGCAGATACGCAGTATTTT. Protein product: CASSPGTPSADTQYF.

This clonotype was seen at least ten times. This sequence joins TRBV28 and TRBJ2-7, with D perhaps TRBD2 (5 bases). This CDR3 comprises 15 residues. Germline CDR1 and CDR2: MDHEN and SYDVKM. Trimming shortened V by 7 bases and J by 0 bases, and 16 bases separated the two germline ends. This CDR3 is CASNTRLQSSYEQYF. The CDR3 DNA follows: TGTGCCAGCAATACTAGGTTACAAAGCTCCTACGAGCAGTACTTC.

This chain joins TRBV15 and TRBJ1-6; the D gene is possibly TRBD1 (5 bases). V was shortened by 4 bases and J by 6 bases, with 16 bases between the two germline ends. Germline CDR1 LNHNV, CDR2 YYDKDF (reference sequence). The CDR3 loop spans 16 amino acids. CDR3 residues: CATSINRDVGNSPLHF. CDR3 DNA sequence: TGTGCCACCAGCATAAACCGGGACGTGGGTAATTCACCCCTCCACTTT.

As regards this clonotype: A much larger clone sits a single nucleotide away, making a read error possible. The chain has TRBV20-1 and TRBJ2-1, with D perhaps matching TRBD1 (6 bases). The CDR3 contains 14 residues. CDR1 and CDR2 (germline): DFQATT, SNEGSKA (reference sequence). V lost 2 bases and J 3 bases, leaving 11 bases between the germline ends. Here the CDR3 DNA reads TGCAGTGCTAGACCCGGGACATACTACAATGAGCAGTTCTTC. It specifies CSARPGTYYNEQFF.

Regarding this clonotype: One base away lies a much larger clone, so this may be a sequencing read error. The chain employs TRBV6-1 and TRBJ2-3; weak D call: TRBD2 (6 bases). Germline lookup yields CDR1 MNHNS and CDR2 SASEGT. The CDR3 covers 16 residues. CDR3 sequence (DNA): TGTGCCTGCAGTGCGGGCTCCGGGACTCTCACAGATACGCAGTATTTT. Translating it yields CACSAGSGTLTDTQYF.

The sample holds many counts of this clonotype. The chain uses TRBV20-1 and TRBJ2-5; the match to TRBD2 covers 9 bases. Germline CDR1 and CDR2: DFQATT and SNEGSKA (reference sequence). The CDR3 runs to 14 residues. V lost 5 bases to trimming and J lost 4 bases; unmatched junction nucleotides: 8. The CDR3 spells CSAGVSGGLETQYF. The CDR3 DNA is TGCAGTGCTGGTGTTAGCGGGGGATTAGAGACCCAGTACTTC.

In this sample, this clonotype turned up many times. CDR3 nucleotide sequence: TGTGCCAGCAGCCAAGATGCAGGGGGTACCGGGGAGCTGTTTTTT. Translation: CASSQDAGGTGELFF. The chain employs TRBV11-3 and TRBJ2-2, with 7 bases fitting TRBD1. V trimming: 5 bases; J trimming: 5 bases; junction bases outside the gene matches: 8. The CDR3 spans 15 residues. Per the germline V gene, CDR1 is SGHNT and CDR2 is YENEEA.

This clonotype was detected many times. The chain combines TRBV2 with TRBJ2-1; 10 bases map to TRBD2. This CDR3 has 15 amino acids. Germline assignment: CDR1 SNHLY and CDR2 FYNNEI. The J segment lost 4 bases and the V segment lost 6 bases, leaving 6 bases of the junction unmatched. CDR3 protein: CASSRTSGEYNEQFF. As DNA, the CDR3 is TGTGCCAGCAGCCGGACTAGCGGAGAATACAATGAGCAGTTCTTC. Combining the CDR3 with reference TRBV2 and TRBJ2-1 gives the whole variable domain EPEVTQTPSHQVTQMGQEVILRCVPISNHLYFYWYRQILGQKVEFLVSFYNNEISEKSEIFDDQFSVERPDGSNFTLKIRSTKLEDSAMYFCASSRTSGEYNEQFFGPGTRLTVL.

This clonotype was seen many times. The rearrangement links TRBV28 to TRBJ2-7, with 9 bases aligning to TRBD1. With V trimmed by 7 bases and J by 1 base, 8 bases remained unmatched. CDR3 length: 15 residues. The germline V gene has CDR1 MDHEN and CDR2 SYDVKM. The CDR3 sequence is CASTSHGQGSYEQYF. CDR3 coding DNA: TGTGCCAGCACCTCACACGGACAGGGGTCCTACGAGCAGTACTTC.

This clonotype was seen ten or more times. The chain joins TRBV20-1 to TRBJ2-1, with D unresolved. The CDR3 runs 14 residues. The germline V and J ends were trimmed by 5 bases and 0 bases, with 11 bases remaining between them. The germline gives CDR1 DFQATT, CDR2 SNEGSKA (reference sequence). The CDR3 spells CSAPGGSSYNEQFF. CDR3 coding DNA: TGCAGTGCTCCGGGCGGTAGCTCCTACAATGAGCAGTTCTTC.

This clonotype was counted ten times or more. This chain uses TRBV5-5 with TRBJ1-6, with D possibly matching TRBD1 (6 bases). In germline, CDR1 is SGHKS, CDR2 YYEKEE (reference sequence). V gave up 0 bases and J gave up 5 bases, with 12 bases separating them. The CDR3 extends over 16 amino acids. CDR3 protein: CASSLGDTTNNSPLHF. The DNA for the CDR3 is TGTGCCAGCAGCTTGGGGGACACCACCAATAATTCACCCCTCCACTTT.

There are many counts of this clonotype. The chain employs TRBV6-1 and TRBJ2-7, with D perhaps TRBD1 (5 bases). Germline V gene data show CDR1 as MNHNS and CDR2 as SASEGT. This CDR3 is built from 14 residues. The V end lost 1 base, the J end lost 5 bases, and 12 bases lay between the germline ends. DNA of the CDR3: TGTGCCAGCAGTGAAGGCAGGGTAAGGAACGAGCAGTACTTC. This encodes CASSEGRVRNEQYF.

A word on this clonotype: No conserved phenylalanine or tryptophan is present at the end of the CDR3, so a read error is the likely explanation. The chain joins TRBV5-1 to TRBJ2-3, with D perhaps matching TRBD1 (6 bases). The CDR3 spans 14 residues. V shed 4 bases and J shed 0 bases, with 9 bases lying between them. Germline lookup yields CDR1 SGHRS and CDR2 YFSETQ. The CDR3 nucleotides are TGCGCCAGCAGCCGAGGGACAAGCACAGATACGCAGTATCTT. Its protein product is CASSRGTSTDTQYL.

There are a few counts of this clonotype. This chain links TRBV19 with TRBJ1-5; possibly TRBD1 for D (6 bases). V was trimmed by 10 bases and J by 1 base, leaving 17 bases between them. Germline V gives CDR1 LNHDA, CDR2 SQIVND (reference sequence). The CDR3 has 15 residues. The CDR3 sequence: CATNWGADSNQPQHF. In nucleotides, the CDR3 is TGTGCCACCAATTGGGGGGCAGACAGCAATCAGCCCCAGCATTTT.

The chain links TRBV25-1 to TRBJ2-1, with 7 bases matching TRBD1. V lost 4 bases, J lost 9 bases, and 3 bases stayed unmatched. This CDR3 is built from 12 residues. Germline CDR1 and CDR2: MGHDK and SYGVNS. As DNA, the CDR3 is TGTGCCAGCAGTGGTAACAGGGGTGAGCAGTTCTTC. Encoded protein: CASSGNRGEQFF. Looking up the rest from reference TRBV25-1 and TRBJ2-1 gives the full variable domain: EADIYQTPRYLVIGTGKKITLECSQTMGHDKMYWYQQDPGMELHLIHYSYGVNSTEKGDLSSESTVSRIRTEHFPLTLESARPSHTSQYLCASSGNRGEQFFGPGTRLTVL.

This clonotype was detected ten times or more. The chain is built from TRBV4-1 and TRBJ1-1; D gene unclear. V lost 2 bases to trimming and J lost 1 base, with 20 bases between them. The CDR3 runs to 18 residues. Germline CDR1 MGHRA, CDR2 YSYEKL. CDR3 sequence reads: CASSQCPGLLCPNTEAFF. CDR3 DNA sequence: TGCGCCAGCAGCCAATGTCCGGGTCTCCTATGCCCGAACACTGAAGCTTTCTTT.

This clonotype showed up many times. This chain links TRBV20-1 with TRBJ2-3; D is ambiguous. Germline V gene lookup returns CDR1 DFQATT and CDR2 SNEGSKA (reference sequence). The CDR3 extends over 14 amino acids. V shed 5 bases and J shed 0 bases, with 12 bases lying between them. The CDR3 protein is CSASRLASTDTQYF. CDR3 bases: TGCAGTGCTTCCCGACTGGCTAGCACAGATACGCAGTATTTT.

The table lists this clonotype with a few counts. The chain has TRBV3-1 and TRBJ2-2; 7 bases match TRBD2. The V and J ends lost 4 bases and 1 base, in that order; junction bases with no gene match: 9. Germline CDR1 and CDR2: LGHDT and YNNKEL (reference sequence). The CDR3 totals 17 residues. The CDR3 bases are TGTGCCAGCAGCCGCCCCTGGGGGGGGAGGAACACCGGGGAGCTGTTTTTT. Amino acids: CASSRPWGGRNTGELFF. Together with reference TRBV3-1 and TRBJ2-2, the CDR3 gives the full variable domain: DTAVSQTPKYLVTQMGNDKSIKCEQNLGHDTMYWYKQDSKKFLKIMFSYNNKELIINETVPNRFSPKSPDKAHLNLHINSLELGDSAVYFCASSRPWGGRNTGELFFGEGSRLTVL.

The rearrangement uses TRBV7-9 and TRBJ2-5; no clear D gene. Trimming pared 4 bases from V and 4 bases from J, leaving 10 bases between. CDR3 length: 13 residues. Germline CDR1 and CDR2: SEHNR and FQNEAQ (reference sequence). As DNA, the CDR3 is TGTGCCAGCAGCTCCTCCCTCGTAGAGACCCAGTACTTC. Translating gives CASSSSLVETQYF.

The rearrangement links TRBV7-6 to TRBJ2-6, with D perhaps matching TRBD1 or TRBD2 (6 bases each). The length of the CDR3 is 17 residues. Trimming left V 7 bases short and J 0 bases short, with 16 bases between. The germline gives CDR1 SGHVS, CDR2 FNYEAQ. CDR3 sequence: CASIPQGGLSGANVLTF. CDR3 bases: TGTGCCAGCATACCCCAAGGGGGGCTCTCTGGGGCCAACGTCCTGACTTTC.

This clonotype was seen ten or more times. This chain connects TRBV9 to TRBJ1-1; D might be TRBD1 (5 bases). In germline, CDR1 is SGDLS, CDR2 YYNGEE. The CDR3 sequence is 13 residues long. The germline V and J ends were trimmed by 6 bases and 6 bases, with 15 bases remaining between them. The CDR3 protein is CASNPGRGPEAFF. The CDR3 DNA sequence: TGTGCCAGCAACCCCGGACGGGGCCCTGAAGCTTTCTTT.

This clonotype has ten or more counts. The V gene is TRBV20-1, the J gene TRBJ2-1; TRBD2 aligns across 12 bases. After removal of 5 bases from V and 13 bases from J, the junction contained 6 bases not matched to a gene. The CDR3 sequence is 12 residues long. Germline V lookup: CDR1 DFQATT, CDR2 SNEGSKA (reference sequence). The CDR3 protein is CSASSSGRAQFF. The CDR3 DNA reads TGCAGTGCTTCCTCTAGCGGGAGGGCCCAGTTCTTC.

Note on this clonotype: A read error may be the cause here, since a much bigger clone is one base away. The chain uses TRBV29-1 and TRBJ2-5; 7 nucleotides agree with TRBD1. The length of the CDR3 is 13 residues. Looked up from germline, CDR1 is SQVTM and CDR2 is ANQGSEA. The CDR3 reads CSVTGSGQETLYF. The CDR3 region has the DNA TGCAGCGTGACAGGGTCGGGGCAAGAGACCCTGTACTTC. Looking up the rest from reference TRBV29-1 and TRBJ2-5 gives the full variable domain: SAVISQKPSRDICQRGTSLTIQCQVDSQVTMMFWYRQQPGQSLTLIATANQGSEATYESGFVIDKFPISRPNLTFSTLTVSNMSPEDSSIYLCSVTGSGQETLYFGPGTRLLVL.